Below, one TCR beta chain is given with its context. CDR3 length equals 14 residues. V was shortened by 4 bases and J by 4 bases, with 13 bases between the two germline ends. CDR1 and CDR2 (germline): MNHEY, SVGAGI. Measured with immunoSEQ multiplex PCR; TCRdb has only the in-frame clones, and not every one. Of 200,000 or so clones listed, around 81% were seen once; the top ten hold less than 9.5%. The source of the sample is a study of blood T cell repertoires in COVID-19. Whole-study context: Samples of COVID-19 (acute and convalescent) were obtained from the United States, Italy and Spain.

Clinical histories supplied by participants themselves formed the basis of cohort assignment. This receptor was taken from a man aged 40-55 years who had recovered from COVID-19. The sequenced material came from PBMCs or T cells enriched from blood (not recorded which). This sequence joins TRBV6-5 and TRBJ1-2; D is uncertain. The CDR3 DNA is TGTGCCAGCAGTTCCGTTCCGGGTCGCTATGGCTACACCTTC. This gives the protein CASSSVPGRYGYTF.